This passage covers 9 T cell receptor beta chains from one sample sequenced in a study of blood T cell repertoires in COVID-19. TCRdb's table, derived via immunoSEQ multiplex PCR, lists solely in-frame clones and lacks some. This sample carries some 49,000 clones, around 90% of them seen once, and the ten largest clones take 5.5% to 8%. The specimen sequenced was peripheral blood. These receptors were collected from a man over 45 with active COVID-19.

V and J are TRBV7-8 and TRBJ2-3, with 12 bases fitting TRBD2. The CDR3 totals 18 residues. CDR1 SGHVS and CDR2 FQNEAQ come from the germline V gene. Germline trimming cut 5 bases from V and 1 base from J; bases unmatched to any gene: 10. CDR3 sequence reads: CASSLTPRLAGGTDTQYF. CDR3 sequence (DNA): TGTGCCAGCAGCCTCACCCCCCGACTAGCGGGGGGCACAGATACGCAGTATTTT.

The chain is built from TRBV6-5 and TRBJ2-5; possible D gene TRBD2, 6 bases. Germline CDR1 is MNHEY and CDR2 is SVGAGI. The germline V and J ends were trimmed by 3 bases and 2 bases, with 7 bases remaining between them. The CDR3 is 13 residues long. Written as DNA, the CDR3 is TGTGCCAGCAGTTATCGGGAGCAAGAGACCCAGTACTTC. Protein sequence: CASSYREQETQYF.

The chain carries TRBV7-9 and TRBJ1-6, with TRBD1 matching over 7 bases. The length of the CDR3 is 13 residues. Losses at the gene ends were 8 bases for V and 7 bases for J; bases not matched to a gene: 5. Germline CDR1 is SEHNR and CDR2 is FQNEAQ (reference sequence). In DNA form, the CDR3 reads TGTGCCAGCTCTGGACAGGCAAATTCACCCCTCCACTTT. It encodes CASSGQANSPLHF.

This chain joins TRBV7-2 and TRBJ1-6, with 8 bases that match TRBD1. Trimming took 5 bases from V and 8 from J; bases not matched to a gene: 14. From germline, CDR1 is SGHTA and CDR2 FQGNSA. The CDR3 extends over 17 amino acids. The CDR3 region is CASSTGRQGPTHSPLHF. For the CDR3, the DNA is TGTGCCAGCAGCACGGGAAGACAGGGGCCGACACATTCACCCCTCCACTTT.

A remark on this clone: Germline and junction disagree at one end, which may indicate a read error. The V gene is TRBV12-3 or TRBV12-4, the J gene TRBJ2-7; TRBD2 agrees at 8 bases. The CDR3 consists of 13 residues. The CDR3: CASSLAGPLEQYF. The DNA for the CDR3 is TGTGCCAGCAGCTTAGCGGGGCCCCTTGAGCAGTACTTC.

CDR3 amino acids: CASSQVFGQGQPQHF. The DNA of the CDR3 is TGTGCCAGCAGCCAAGTTTTTGGGCAGGGTCAGCCCCAGCATTTT. V usage is TRBV4-2 and J usage is TRBJ1-5; TRBD1 is a possible D gene (5 bases). Trimming removed 1 base from V and 6 bases from J, with 13 bases in between. The length of the CDR3 is 15 residues. The V gene's germline CDR1 is LGHNA and CDR2 YNFKEQ.

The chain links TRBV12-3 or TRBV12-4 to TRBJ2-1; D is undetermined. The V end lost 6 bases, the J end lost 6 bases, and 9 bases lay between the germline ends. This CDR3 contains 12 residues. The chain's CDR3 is CASSYLGNEQFF. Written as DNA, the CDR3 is TGTGCCAGCAGCTACCTTGGCAATGAGCAGTTCTTC.

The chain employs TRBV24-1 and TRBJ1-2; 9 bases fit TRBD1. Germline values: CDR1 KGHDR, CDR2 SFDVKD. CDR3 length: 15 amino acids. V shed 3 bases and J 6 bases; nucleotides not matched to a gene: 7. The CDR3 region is CATSDPGTGFHGYTF. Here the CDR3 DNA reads TGTGCCACCAGTGATCCCGGGACAGGGTTCCATGGCTACACCTTC.

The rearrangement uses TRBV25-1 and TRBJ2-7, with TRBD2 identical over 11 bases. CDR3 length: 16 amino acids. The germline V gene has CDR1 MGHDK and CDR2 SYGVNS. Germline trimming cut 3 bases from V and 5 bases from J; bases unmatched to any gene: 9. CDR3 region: CASSDSRLAGTDEQYF. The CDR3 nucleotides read TGTGCCAGCAGTGATTCCCGACTAGCGGGGACCGACGAGCAGTACTTC.